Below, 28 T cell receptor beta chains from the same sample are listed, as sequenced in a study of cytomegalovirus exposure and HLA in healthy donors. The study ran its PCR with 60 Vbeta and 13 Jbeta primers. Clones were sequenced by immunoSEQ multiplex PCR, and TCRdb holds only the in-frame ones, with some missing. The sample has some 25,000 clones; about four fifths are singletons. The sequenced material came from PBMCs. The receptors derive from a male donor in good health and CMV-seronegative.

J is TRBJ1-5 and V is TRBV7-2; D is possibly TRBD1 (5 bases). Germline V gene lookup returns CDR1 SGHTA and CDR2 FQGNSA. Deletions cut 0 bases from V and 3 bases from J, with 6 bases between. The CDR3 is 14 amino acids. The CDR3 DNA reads TGTGCCAGCAGCTTAGCCAGGGACAATCAGCCCCAGCATTTT. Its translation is CASSLARDNQPQHF.

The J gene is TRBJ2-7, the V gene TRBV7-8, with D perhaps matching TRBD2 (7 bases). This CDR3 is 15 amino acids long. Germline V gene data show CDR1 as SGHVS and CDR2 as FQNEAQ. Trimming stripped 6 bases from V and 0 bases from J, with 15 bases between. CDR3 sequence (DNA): TGTGCCAGCAGGCGGGGGAGACAGGACTCCTACGAGCAGTACTTC. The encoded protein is CASRRGRQDSYEQYF.

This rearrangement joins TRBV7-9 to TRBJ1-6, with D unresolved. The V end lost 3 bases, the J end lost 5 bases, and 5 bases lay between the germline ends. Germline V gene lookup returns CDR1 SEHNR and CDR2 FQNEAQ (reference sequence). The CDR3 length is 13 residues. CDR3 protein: CASSFQNNSPLHF. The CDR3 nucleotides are TGTGCCAGCAGCTTCCAGAATAATTCACCCCTCCACTTT.

CDR3 sequence: CASRSGTGFMEQYF. The CDR3 DNA reads as TGTGCCAGCAGATCCGGGACAGGATTCATGGAGCAGTACTTC. This chain uses TRBV6-6 with TRBJ2-7; 8 positions agree with TRBD1. V lost 6 bases to trimming and J lost 7 bases; unmatched junction nucleotides: 11. CDR1 is MNHNY and CDR2 is SVGAGI in the germline V gene (reference sequence). The CDR3 length is 14 residues.

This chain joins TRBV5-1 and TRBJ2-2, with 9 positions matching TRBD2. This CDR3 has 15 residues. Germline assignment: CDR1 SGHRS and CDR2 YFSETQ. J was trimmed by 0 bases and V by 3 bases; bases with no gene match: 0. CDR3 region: CASSWTSANTGELFF. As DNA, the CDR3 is TGCGCCAGCAGCTGGACTAGCGCGAACACCGGGGAGCTGTTTTTT.

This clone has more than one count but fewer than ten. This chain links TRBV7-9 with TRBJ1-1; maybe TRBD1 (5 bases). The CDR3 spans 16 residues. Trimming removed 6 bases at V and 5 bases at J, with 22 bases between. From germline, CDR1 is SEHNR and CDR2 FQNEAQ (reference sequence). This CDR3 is CASRRQPELRVTEAFF. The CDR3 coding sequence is TGTGCCAGCAGACGACAGCCTGAGCTACGTGTGACTGAAGCTTTCTTT.

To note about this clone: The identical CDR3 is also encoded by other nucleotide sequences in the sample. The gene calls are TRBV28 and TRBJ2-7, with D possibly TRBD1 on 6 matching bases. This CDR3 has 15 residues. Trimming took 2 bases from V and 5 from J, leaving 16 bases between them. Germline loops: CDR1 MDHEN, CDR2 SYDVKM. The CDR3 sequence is CASSLRVVQGDEQYF. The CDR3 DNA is TGTGCCAGCAGTTTAAGGGTGGTACAGGGCGACGAGCAGTACTTC.

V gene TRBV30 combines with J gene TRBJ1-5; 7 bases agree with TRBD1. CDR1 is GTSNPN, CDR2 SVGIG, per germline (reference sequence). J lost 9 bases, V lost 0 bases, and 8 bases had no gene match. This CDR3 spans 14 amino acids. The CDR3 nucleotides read TGTGCCTGGAGTGTGGGCACAGGGGAGATGCCCCAGCATTTT. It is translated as CAWSVGTGEMPQHF.

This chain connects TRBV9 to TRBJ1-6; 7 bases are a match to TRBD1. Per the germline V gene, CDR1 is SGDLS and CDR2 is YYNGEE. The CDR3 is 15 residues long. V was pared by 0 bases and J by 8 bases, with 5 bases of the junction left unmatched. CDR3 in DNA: TGTGCCAGCAGCGTAGAAGGCAGGGGGGATTCACCCCTCCACTTT. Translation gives CASSVEGRGDSPLHF.

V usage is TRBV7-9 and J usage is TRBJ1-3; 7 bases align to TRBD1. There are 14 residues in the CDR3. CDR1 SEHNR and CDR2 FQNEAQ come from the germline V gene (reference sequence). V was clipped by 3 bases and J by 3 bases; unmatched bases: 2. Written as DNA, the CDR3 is TGTGCCAGCAGCTTCGGGACAGATGGAAACACCATATATTTT. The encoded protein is CASSFGTDGNTIYF.

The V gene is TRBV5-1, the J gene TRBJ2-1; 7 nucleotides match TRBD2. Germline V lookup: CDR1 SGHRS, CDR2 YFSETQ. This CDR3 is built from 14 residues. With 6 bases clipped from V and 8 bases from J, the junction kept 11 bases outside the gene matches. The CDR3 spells CASTPRTSGYEQFF. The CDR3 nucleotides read TGCGCCAGCACCCCAAGGACTAGTGGCTATGAGCAGTTCTTC.

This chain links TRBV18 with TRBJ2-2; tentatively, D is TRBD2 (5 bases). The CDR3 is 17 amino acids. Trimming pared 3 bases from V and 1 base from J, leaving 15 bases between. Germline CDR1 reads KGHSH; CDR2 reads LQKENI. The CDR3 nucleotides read TGTGCCAGCTCACCTGTCCTCTTGAGCGGGAACACCGGGGAGCTGTTTTTT. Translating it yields CASSPVLLSGNTGELFF.

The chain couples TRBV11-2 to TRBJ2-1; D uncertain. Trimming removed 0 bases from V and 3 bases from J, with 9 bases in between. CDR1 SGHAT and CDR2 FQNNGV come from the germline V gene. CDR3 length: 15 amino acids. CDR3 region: CASSLDQELYNEQFF. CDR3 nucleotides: TGTGCCAGCAGCTTAGACCAGGAACTCTACAATGAGCAGTTCTTC.

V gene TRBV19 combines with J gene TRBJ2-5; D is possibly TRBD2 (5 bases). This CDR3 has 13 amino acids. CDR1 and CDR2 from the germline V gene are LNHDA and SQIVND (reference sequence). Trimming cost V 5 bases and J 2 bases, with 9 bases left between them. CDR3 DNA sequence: TGTGCCAGTAGTGTCGGGGTGCAAGAGACCCAGTACTTC. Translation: CASSVGVQETQYF.

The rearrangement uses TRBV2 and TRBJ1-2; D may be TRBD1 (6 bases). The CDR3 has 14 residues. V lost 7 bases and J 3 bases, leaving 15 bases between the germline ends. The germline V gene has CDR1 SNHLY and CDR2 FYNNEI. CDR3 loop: CASTSGAFYYGYTF. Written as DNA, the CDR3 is TGTGCCAGCACTTCAGGGGCCTTTTACTATGGCTACACCTTC.

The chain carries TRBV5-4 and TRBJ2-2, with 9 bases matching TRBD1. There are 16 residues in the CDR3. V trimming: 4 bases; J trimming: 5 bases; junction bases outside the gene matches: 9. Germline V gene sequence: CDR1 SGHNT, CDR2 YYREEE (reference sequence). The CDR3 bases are TGTGCCAGCAGCCCCGGGGGACAGGGAAGAACCGGGGAGCTGTTTTTT. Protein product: CASSPGGQGRTGELFF.

The CDR3 region is CASSEAIGTGNEKLFF. Written as DNA, the CDR3 is TGTGCCAGCAGTGAAGCTATTGGGACAGGGAATGAAAAACTGTTTTTT. The J gene is TRBJ1-4, the V gene TRBV6-1, with 9 bases fitting TRBD1. This CDR3 has 16 residues. The J segment lost 5 bases and the V segment lost 0 bases, leaving 4 bases of the junction unmatched. The V gene's germline CDR1 is MNHNS and CDR2 SASEGT.

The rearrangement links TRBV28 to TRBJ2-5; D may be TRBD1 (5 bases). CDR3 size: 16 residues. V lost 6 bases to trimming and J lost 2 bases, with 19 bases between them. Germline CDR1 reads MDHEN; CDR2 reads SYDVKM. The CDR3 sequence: CASSPSRTTLQETQYF. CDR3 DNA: TGTGCCAGCAGCCCGTCTCGGACAACGCTACAAGAGACCCAGTACTTC.

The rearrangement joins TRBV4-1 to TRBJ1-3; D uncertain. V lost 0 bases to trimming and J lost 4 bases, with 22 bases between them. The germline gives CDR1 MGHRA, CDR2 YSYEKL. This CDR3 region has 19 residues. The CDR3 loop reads CASSQEFRFMMAAGNTIYF. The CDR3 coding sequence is TGCGCCAGCAGCCAAGAATTCCGCTTCATGATGGCGGCGGGAAACACCATATATTTT.

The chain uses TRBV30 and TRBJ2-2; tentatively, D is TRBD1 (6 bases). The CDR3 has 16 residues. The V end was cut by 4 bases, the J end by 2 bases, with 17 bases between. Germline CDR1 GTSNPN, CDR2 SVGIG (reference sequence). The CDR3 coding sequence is TGTGCCTGGACCCACAGGGCCCTCCTCAACACCGGGGAGCTGTTTTTT. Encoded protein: CAWTHRALLNTGELFF. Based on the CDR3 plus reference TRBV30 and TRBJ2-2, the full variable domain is SQTIHQWPATLVQPVGSPLSLECTVEGTSNPNLYWYRQAAGRGLQLLFYSVGIGQISSEVPQNLSASRPQDRQFILSSKKLLLSDSGFYLCAWTHRALLNTGELFFGEGSRLTVL.

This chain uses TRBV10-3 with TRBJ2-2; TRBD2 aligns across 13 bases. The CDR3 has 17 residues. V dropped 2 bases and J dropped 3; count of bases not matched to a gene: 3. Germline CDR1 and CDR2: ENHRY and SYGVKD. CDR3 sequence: CAISEEGLAGDTGELFF. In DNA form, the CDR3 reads TGTGCCATCAGTGAGGAAGGACTAGCGGGGGACACCGGGGAGCTGTTTTTT.

CDR3 nucleotides: TGTGCCAGCAGCCCCGCCGGGAGCCCCCCGGCGGGTGAGCAGTTCTTC. As protein: CASSPAGSPPAGEQFF. The chain combines TRBV9 with TRBJ2-1; perhaps TRBD2 as D (6 bases). V was clipped by 4 bases and J by 9 bases, with 23 bases between them. This CDR3 is 16 amino acids long. Germline V gives CDR1 SGDLS, CDR2 YYNGEE. The whole variable domain, remainder taken from reference TRBV9 and TRBJ2-1, is DSGVTQTPKHLITATGQRVTLRCSPRSGDLSVYWYQQSLDQGLQFLIQYYNGEERAKGNILERFSAQQFPDLHSELNLSSLELGDSALYFCASSPAGSPPAGEQFFGPGTRLTVL.

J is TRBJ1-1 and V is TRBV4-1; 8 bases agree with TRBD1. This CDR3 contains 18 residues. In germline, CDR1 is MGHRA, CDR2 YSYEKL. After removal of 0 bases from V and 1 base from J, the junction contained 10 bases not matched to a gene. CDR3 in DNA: TGCGCCAGCAGCCAAGATAAAGGTTTTGGGACAGGGAACACTGAAGCTTTCTTT. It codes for CASSQDKGFGTGNTEAFF.

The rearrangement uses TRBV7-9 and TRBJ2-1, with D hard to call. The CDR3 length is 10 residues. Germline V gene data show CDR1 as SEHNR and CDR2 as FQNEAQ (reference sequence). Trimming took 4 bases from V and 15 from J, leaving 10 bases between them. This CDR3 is CASSSADLFF. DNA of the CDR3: TGTGCCAGCAGCTCCGCAGATCTGTTCTTC.

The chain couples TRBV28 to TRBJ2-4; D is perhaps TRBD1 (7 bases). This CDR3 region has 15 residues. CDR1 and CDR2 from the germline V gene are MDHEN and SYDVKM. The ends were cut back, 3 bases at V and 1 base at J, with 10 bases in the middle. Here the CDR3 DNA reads TGTGCCAGCAGTTTGGAGGGGGCGGCCAAAAACATTCAGTACTTC. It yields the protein CASSLEGAAKNIQYF.

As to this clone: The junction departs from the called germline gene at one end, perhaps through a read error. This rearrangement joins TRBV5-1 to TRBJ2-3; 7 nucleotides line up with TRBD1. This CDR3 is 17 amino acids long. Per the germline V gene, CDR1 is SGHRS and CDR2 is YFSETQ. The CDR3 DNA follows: TGCGCCAGCAGCTGGGAAGGACGGTGGTCTGGGACAGATACGCAGTACTTT. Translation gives CASSWEGRWSGTDTQYF.

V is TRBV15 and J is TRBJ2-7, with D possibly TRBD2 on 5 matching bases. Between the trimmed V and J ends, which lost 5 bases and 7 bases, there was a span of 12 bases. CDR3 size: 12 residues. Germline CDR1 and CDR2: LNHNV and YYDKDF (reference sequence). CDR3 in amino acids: CATSGGGREQYF. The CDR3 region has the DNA TGTGCCACCAGCGGCGGAGGAAGAGAGCAGTACTTC.

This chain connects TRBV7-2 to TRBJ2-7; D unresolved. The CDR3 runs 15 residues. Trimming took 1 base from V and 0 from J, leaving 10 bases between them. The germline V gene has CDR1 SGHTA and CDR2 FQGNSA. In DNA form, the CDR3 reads TGTGCCAGCAGCTTAGGTTTGCCAGGCTCCTACGAGCAGTACTTC. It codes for CASSLGLPGSYEQYF.